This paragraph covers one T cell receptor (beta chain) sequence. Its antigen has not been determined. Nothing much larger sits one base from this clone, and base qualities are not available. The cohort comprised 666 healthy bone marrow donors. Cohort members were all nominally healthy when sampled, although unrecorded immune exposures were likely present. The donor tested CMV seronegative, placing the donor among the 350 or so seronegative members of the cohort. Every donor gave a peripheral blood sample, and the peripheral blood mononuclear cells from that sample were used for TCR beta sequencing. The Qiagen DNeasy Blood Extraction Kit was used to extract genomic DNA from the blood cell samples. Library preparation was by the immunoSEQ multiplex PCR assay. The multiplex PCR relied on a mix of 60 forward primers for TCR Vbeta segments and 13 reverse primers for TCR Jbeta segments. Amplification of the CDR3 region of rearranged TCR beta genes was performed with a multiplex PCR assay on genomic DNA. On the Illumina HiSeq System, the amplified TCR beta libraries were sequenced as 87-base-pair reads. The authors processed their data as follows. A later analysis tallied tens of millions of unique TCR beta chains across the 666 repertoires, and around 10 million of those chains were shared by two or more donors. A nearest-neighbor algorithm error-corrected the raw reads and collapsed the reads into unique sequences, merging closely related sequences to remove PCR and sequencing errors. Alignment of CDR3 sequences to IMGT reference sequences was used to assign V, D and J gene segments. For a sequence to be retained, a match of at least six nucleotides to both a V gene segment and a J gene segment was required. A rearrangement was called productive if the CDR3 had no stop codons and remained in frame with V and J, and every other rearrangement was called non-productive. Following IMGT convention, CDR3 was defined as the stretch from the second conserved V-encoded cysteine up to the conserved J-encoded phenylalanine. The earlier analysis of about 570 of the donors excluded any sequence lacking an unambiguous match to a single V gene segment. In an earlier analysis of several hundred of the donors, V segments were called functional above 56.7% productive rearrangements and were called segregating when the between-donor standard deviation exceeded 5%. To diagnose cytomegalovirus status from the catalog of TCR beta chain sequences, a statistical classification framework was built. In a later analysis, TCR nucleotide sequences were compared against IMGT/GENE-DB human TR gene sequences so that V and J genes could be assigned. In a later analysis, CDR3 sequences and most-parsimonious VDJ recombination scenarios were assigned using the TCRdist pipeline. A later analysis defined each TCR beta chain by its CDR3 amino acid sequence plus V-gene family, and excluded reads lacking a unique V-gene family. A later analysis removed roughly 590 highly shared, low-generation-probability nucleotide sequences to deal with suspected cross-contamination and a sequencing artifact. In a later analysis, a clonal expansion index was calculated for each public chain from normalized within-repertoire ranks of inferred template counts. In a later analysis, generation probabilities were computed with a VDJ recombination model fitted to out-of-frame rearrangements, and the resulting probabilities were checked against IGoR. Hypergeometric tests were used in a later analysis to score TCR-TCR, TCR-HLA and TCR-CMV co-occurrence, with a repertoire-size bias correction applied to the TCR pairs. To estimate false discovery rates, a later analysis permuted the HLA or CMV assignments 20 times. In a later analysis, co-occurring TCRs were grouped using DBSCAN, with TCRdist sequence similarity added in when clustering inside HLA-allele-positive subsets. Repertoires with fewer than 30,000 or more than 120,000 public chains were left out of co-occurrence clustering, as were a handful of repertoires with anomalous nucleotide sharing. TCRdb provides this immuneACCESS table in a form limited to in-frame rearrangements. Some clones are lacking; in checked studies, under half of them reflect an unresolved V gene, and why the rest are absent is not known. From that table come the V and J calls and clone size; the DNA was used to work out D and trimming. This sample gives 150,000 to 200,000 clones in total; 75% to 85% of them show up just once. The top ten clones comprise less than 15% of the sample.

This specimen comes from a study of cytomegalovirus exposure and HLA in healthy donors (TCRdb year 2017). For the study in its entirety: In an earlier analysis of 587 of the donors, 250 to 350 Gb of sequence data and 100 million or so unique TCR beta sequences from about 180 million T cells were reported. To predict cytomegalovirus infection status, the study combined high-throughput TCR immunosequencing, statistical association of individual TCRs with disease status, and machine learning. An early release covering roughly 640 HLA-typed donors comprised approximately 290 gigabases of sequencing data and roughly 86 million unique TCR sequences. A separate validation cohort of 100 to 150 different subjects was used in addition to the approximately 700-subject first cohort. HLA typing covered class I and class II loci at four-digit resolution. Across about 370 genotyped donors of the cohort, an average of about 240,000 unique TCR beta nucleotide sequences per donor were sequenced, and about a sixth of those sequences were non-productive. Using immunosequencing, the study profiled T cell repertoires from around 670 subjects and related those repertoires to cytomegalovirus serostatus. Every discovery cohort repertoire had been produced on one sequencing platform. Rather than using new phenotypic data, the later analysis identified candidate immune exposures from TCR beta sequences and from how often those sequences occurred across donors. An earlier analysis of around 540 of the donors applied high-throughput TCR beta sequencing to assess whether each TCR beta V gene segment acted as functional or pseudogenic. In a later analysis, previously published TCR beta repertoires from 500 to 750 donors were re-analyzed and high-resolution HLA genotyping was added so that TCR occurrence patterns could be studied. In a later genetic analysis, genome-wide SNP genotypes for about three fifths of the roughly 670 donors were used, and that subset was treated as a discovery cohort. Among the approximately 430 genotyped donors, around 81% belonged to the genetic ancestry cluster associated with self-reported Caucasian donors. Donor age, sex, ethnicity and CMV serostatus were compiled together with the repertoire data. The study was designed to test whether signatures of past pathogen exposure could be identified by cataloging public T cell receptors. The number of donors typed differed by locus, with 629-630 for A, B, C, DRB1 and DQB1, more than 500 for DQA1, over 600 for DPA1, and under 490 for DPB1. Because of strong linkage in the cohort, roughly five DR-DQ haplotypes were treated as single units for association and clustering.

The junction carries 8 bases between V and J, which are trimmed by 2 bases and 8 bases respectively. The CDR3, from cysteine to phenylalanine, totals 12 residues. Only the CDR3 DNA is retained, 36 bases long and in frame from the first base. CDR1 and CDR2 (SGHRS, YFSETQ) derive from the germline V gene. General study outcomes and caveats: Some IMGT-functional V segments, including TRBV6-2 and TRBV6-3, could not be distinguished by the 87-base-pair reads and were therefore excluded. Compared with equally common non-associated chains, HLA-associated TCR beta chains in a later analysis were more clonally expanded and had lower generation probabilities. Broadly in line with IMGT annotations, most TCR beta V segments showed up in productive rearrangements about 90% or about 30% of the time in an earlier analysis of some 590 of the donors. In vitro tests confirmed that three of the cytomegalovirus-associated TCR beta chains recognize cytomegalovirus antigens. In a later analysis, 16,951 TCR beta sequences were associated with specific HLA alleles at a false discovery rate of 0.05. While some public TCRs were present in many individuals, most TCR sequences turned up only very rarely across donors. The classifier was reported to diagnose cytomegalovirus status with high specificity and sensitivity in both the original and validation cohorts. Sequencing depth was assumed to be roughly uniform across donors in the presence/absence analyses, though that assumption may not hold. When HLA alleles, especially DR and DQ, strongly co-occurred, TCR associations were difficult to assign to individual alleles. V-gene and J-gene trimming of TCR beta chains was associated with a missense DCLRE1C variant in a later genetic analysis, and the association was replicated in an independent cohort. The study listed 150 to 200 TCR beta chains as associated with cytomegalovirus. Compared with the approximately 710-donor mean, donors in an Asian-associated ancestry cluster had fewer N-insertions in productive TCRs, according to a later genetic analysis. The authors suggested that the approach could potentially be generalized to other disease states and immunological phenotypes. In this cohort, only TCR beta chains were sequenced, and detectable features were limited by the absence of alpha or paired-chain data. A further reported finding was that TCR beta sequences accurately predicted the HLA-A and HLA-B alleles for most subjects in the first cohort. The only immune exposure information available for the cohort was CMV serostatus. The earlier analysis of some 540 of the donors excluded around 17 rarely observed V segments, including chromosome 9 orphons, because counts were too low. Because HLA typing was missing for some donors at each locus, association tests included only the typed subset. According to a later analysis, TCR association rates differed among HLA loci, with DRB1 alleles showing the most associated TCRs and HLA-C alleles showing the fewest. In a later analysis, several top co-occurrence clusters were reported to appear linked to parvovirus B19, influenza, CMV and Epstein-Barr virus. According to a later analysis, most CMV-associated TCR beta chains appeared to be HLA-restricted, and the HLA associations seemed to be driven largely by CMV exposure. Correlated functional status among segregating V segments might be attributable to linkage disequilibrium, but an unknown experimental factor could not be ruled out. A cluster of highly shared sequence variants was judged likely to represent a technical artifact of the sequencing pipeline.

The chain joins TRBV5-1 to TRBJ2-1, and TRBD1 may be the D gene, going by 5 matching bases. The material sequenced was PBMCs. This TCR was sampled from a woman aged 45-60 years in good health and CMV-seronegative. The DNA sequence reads TGCGCCAGCAGCTTTACAGGACATGAGCAGTTCTTC. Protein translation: CASSFTGHEQFF.